Listed below are T cell receptor beta chains from one sample, sequenced in a study of T-cell memory formation after mild COVID-19. One entry per CDR3 protein, called by TCRdb with MiXCR from the 5' RACE reads. This sample carries approximately 410,000 distinct CDR3 sequences, 20% to 25% of them seen once, and the ten largest clones take about 12%. Sequenced input: PBMCs or a T cell subset sorted from them (not recorded which). These receptors originate from an adult woman who had mild COVID-19 (a few samples of this study predate the infection). Cell type and time point are not known. The conserved cysteine and the conserved F or W are not part of the CDR3 here. A D gene is named only where the DNA matches it firmly. Only some rows state a clone size, as once, few, many or a class for expanded clones.

cdr3_length: 13; d_call: TRBD2; v_call: TRBV27; clone_size: few; j_call: TRBJ2-7; cdr3_aa: ASSLEPSGSYEQY
cdr3_length: 13; d_call: -; v_call: TRBV7-8; clone_size: -; j_call: TRBJ2-5; cdr3_aa: ASSNRDLNWATQY
cdr3_length: 17; d_call: -; v_call: TRBV6-5; clone_size: -; j_call: TRBJ1-1; cdr3_aa: ASSYSSQAGWSQNTEAF
cdr3_length: 14; d_call: -; v_call: TRBV20-1; clone_size: -; j_call: TRBJ2-3; cdr3_aa: SARSRLPSSTDTQY
cdr3_length: 12; d_call: TRBD2; v_call: TRBV6-2/TRBV6-3; clone_size: once; j_call: TRBJ2-1; cdr3_aa: ATQRGLARHEQF
cdr3_length: 15; d_call: -; v_call: TRBV10-3; clone_size: -; j_call: TRBJ2-7; cdr3_aa: AISDYTGSRGSYEQY
cdr3_length: 9; d_call: -; v_call: TRBV12-3/TRBV12-4; clone_size: -; j_call: TRBJ1-1; cdr3_aa: ASSFHTEAF
cdr3_length: 13; d_call: -; v_call: TRBV28; clone_size: few; j_call: TRBJ1-2; cdr3_aa: ASKVEGTGNYGYT
cdr3_length: 13; d_call: TRBD1; v_call: TRBV27; clone_size: -; j_call: TRBJ2-2; cdr3_aa: ASRPGGLVTGELF
cdr3_length: 14; d_call: -; v_call: TRBV12-3/TRBV12-4; clone_size: few; j_call: TRBJ1-1; cdr3_aa: ASSYLGIGKNTEAF
cdr3_length: 14; d_call: TRBD1; v_call: TRBV9; clone_size: few; j_call: TRBJ2-1; cdr3_aa: ASSGTRGISYNEQF
cdr3_length: 12; d_call: -; v_call: TRBV4-2; clone_size: few; j_call: TRBJ2-7; cdr3_aa: ASSQGGGLYEQY
cdr3_length: 14; d_call: -; v_call: TRBV3-1; clone_size: -; j_call: TRBJ1-1; cdr3_aa: ASSPTSGAGATEAF
cdr3_length: 13; d_call: -; v_call: TRBV5-5; clone_size: -; j_call: TRBJ2-1; cdr3_aa: ASGPGASSYNEQF
cdr3_length: 13; d_call: TRBD2; v_call: TRBV9; clone_size: -; j_call: TRBJ2-3; cdr3_aa: ASSEGGERHKTQY
cdr3_length: 10; d_call: -; v_call: TRBV15; clone_size: -; j_call: TRBJ2-1; cdr3_aa: ATSRVGNEQF
cdr3_length: 10; d_call: -; v_call: TRBV5-1; clone_size: -; j_call: TRBJ1-2; cdr3_aa: ASSLESMGYT
cdr3_length: 11; d_call: -; v_call: TRBV2; clone_size: -; j_call: TRBJ1-1; cdr3_aa: ASTPRKSAEAF
cdr3_length: 12; d_call: -; v_call: TRBV7-3; clone_size: few; j_call: TRBJ2-5; cdr3_aa: ASSSLAPGETQY
cdr3_length: 12; d_call: -; v_call: TRBV2; clone_size: -; j_call: TRBJ2-7; cdr3_aa: ASEPKDVAYEQY
cdr3_length: 9; d_call: -; v_call: TRBV5-1; clone_size: few; j_call: TRBJ1-2; cdr3_aa: ASSLGVSYT
cdr3_length: 16; d_call: TRBD2; v_call: TRBV7-6; clone_size: once; j_call: TRBJ2-7; cdr3_aa: ASSLEASGRSSSYEQY
cdr3_length: 10; d_call: -; v_call: TRBV21-1; clone_size: -; j_call: TRBJ2-1; cdr3_aa: ARGRPNNEQF
cdr3_length: 14; d_call: -; v_call: TRBV9; clone_size: few; j_call: TRBJ2-3; cdr3_aa: ASSFPKGGGHHTQY
cdr3_length: 11; d_call: -; v_call: TRBV29-1; clone_size: few; j_call: TRBJ2-7; cdr3_aa: SVVLTGGHEQY
cdr3_length: 11; d_call: -; v_call: TRBV29-1; clone_size: few; j_call: TRBJ2-3; cdr3_aa: SVGDGYTDTQY
cdr3_length: 11; d_call: -; v_call: TRBV4-3; clone_size: few; j_call: TRBJ1-1; cdr3_aa: ASSQSGVTEAF
cdr3_length: 13; d_call: -; v_call: TRBV7-8; clone_size: many; j_call: TRBJ2-1; cdr3_aa: ASSSPLGSYNEQF
cdr3_length: 14; d_call: -; v_call: TRBV5-1; clone_size: -; j_call: TRBJ2-2; cdr3_aa: ASSHFPDGGIGELF
cdr3_length: 12; d_call: TRBD1; v_call: TRBV7-9; clone_size: -; j_call: TRBJ2-3; cdr3_aa: ASSPGQGGDTQY
cdr3_length: 14; d_call: -; v_call: TRBV7-9; clone_size: -; j_call: TRBJ1-1; cdr3_aa: ASSLDEWWGQTEAF
cdr3_length: 10; d_call: TRBD1; v_call: TRBV29-1; clone_size: -; j_call: TRBJ2-7; cdr3_aa: SVGQGAWEQY
cdr3_length: 10; d_call: -; v_call: TRBV9; clone_size: -; j_call: TRBJ2-4; cdr3_aa: ASSGSKNIQY
cdr3_length: 12; d_call: TRBD2; v_call: TRBV4-1; clone_size: -; j_call: TRBJ2-7; cdr3_aa: ASSQLAGDDEQY
cdr3_length: 13; d_call: -; v_call: TRBV25-1; clone_size: -; j_call: TRBJ1-1; cdr3_aa: ASSERRDGGTEAF
cdr3_length: 13; d_call: -; v_call: TRBV20-1; clone_size: few; j_call: TRBJ1-1; cdr3_aa: SASSQSDPLGRAF
cdr3_length: 12; d_call: TRBD1; v_call: TRBV7-9; clone_size: -; j_call: TRBJ1-6; cdr3_aa: ASSSTWTGSPLH
cdr3_length: 12; d_call: -; v_call: TRBV4-2; clone_size: few; j_call: TRBJ1-2; cdr3_aa: ASSPRAGISGYT
cdr3_length: 15; d_call: TRBD2; v_call: TRBV4-1; clone_size: -; j_call: TRBJ2-3; cdr3_aa: ASSQDLVAGGGDTQY
cdr3_length: 12; d_call: -; v_call: TRBV7-2; clone_size: few; j_call: TRBJ1-6; cdr3_aa: ASSLGTSGSPLH
cdr3_length: 13; d_call: -; v_call: TRBV29-1; clone_size: few; j_call: TRBJ2-4; cdr3_aa: SGAGTGTLGYIQY